This TCR beta chain was sequenced in a study of blood T cell repertoires in COVID-19. This table comes from immunoSEQ multiplex PCR, and its TCRdb copy is limited to in-frame clones, with some not included. The table records some 300,000 clones, roughly 90% of them present only once. The CDR3 extends over 15 amino acids. The V end was cut by 0 bases, the J end by 0 bases, with 8 bases between. Per the germline V gene, CDR1 is SGHRS and CDR2 is YFSETQ. Sequencing was done on a sample of PBMCs or T cells enriched from blood (not recorded which). The sequence was obtained from a woman aged 30 to 39 who had recovered from COVID-19. V usage is TRBV5-1 and J usage is TRBJ2-3; D is ambiguous. CDR3: CASSLAVPSTDTQYF. The CDR3, as DNA: TGCGCCAGCAGCTTGGCGGTGCCTAGCACAGATACGCAGTATTTT.